The entry below describes one T cell receptor beta chain. Germline V lookup: CDR1 MGHDK, CDR2 SYGVNS. This CDR3 is 17 amino acids long. V lost 3 bases, J lost 0 bases, and 17 bases lay in between. The study ran its PCR with 60 Vbeta and 13 Jbeta primers. The data were produced by immunoSEQ multiplex PCR, yet TCRdb's version contains in-frame clones alone and is incomplete. The sample consists of under 110,000 clones, about four fifths of them appearing once. The sample comes from a study of cytomegalovirus exposure and HLA in healthy donors. What was sequenced was PBMCs. V gene TRBV25-1 combines with J gene TRBJ2-5; D perhaps matches TRBD1 (7 bases). This sequence was found in a woman between 45 and 65 years old in good health and CMV-seropositive. CDR3 sequence: CASSETGGQKYQETQYF. The CDR3 coding sequence is TGTGCCAGCAGTGAGACCGGGGGACAGAAGTACCAAGAGACCCAGTACTTC.